The present entry profiles one T cell receptor beta chain with its context. There is no known antigen for this receptor. No per-base quality is available; no much larger clone lies one base away. The time point label on this specimen signifies: newly diagnosed GD, antithyroid drugs for less than 3 months. For both TCR sequencing and RNA sequencing, RNA was extracted from PBMCs in TRIzol. Graves' disease was diagnosed according to American Thyroid Association guidelines. Patients for the study were recruited at an endocrinology department in Xi'an, China. From each patient, around 9 milliliters of peripheral blood was collected into an EDTA anticoagulant tube. PBMCs were isolated by Ficoll Paque Plus density gradient separation without further T cell sorting. An Agilent 2100 Bioanalyzer and agarose gel were used to assess RNA quality, and a NanoDrop 2000 was used to measure RNA concentration. Libraries came from multiplex PCR. TCRdb shows the sequencer as Illumina HiSeq 4000. CDR3 regions were amplified by Arm-PCR with iRepertoire HTBI primers to construct TCR beta libraries. Before sequencing, the PCR products went through gel purification. In the source study's methods: A total of around 59 TRBV and 14 TRBJ segments were identified across samples and were used for gene usage analysis of CDR3 amino acid clonotypes. COPE and FqMerger were used to merge filtered high-quality paired reads into contigs. BLAST was used to align contigs to the IMGT TRBV, TRBD and TRBJ reference genes, and CDR3 was defined following IMGT. Highly expanded clones were defined as clonotypes with a frequency above 0.1%. Repertoire diversity was measured by Shannon entropy, and V-J evenness by the Gini coefficient. A clonotype found in more than one individual was treated as public. The raw public reads went through TCRdb reprocessing: fastp at Q25, MiXCR clone calling, in-frame beta chains kept. Each entry is one CDR3 protein sequence, shown with its most common DNA and genes. TCRdb's processing, not the authors' own work, is the source of the V and J calls. In all, the sample holds around 400,000 distinct CDR3 sequences, and around a sixth of those were seen once. About 20% of the sample comes from the top ten.

This entry belongs to a study of regulatory T cells in long-lasting Graves disease (dated by TCRdb to the early 2020s). At the level of the whole study: Newly diagnosed Graves' disease patients had taken antithyroid drugs for less than 3 months. Patients with persistent Graves' disease were compared with patients with newly diagnosed Graves' disease using TCR sequencing and RNA sequencing of peripheral blood. The study was registered as a clinical trial and conducted in China. TCR sequencing covered around 13 persistent and roughly 20 newly diagnosed Graves' disease patients, some 35 samples in total.

CDR1 and CDR2, per the germline V gene (reference sequence), are LNHDA and SQIVND. The V end loses 8 bases and the J end loses 3 bases, and a stretch of 14 bases separates them. Measured from the cysteine to the phenylalanine, the CDR3 is 14 residues long. Only the CDR3 DNA is retained, 42 bases long and in frame from the first base. The paper as a whole reports these results and caveats: TRBV28, TRBJ1-2 and TRBJ2-5 were preferentially used in persistent disease, while TRBV20-1 and TRBJ2-1 were favored in newly diagnosed disease. Only peripheral blood was studied, because thyroid tissue, the primary lesion, was inaccessible. The authors acknowledged the small sample size as a limitation that may reduce accuracy. Persistent patients shared more public clonotypes among themselves (around 3,000) than newly diagnosed patients did (about 970). Sequencing and analysis were limited to the TCR beta chain. Lower TCR Shannon entropy and fewer highly expanded clones were observed in persistent Graves' disease patients than in newly diagnosed patients, which suggested clonal expansion.

The sample in question was peripheral blood mononuclear cells (PBMCs), obtained at new diagnosis, from a patient treated with antithyroid drugs. The rearrangement combines TRBV19 with TRBJ1-5; no D gene call is confident. The TCR originated in a female donor with Graves disease. The CDR3 has the sequence CASGVGSANQPQHF. The nucleotide sequence reads as follows: TGTGCCAGTGGGGTTGGGAGTGCCAATCAGCCCCAGCATTTT.